The 14 T cell receptor beta chains below were found in one sample sequenced in a study of blood T cell repertoires in COVID-19 (TCRdb year 2020). Library creation used the immunoSEQ multiplex PCR assay. The table was pulled from immuneACCESS by TCRdb, which kept in-frame rearrangements only. Such tables lose some clones; where checked, under half of the loss comes from unresolved V genes, and the rest has no known cause. Across this sample there are approximately 200,000 clones, with just under 90% seen only once. The top ten clonotypes cover approximately 6.2% of the sample. Source material: peripheral blood. All receptors derive from a man aged 60-69 years who had recovered from COVID-19.

The chain combines TRBV10-3 with TRBJ2-2; 7 positions match TRBD1. This CDR3 contains 15 residues. Per the germline V gene, CDR1 is ENHRY and CDR2 is SYGVKD. The junction had 2 bases not matched to a gene; V was cut back by 4 bases and J by 0 bases. CDR3 residues: CAISGTGPNTGELFF. CDR3 DNA sequence: TGTGCCATCAGTGGGACAGGACCGAACACCGGGGAGCTGTTTTTT.

This clone was observed once. The chain carries TRBV19 and TRBJ2-7, with 13 positions matching TRBD2. The CDR3 loop spans 17 amino acids. The J segment lost 5 bases and the V segment lost 5 bases, leaving 12 bases of the junction unmatched. Looked up from germline, CDR1 is LNHDA and CDR2 is SQIVND (reference sequence). CDR3 loop: CASSPRTSGSPLDEQYF. For the CDR3, the DNA is TGTGCCAGTAGTCCCCGGACTAGCGGGAGTCCCCTTGACGAGCAGTACTTC. Looking up the rest from reference TRBV19 and TRBJ2-7 gives the full variable domain: DGGITQSPKYLFRKEGQNVTLSCEQNLNHDAMYWYRQDPGQGLRLIYYSQIVNDFQKGDIAEGYSVSREKKESFPLTVTSAQKNPTAFYLCASSPRTSGSPLDEQYFGPGTRLTVT.

The CDR3 reads CASSLAGRVVEQFF. The DNA for the CDR3 is TGTGCCAGCAGCTTAGCCGGCAGGGTGGTTGAGCAGTTCTTC. V and J are TRBV7-2 and TRBJ2-1; TRBD1 might be the D (5 bases). CDR3 size: 14 residues. V lost 0 bases and J lost 9, with 12 bases in between. Germline lookup yields CDR1 SGHTA and CDR2 FQGNSA.

This clone has only one observation. The chain employs TRBV3-1 (or the pseudogene TRBV3-2) and TRBJ2-5, with a weak D call TRBD1 (6 bases). Per the germline V gene, CDR1 is LGHDT and CDR2 is YNNKEL (reference sequence). This CDR3 spans 17 amino acids. Trimming cost V 4 bases and J 2 bases, with 20 bases left between them. The CDR3 loop reads CASSPLTDSRLQETQYF. The CDR3, as DNA: TGTGCCAGCAGCCCCCTTACGGACAGCAGACTGCAAGAGACCCAGTACTTC.

This chain connects TRBV5-1 to TRBJ1-1; no reliable D call. CDR1 SGHRS and CDR2 YFSETQ come from the germline V gene. The V end was cut by 4 bases, the J end by 1 base, with 2 bases between. There are 11 residues in the CDR3. The CDR3 region is CASSQNTEAFF. The CDR3 bases are TGCGCCAGCAGCCAGAACACTGAAGCTTTCTTT.

The V and J genes are TRBV3-1 (or the pseudogene TRBV3-2) and TRBJ2-2, with TRBD1 as a possible D gene (6 bases). The CDR3 loop spans 15 amino acids. CDR1 and CDR2 from the germline V gene are LGHDT and YNNKEL (reference sequence). The germline V and J ends were trimmed by 3 bases and 7 bases, with 15 bases remaining between them. CDR3 bases: TGTGCCAGCAGCCATGCTCCCAGGGGCCGCGGGGAGCTGTTTTTT. This codes for CASSHAPRGRGELFF.

This clone was counted once. The chain has TRBV7-4 and TRBJ2-5, with D possibly matching TRBD2 (5 bases). Germline lookup yields CDR1 SGHVT and CDR2 SQSDAQ. This CDR3 is built from 16 residues. The V end lost 5 bases, the J end lost 1 base, and 17 bases lay between the germline ends. CDR3 amino acids: CASSRGLARLQETQYF. In nucleotides, the CDR3 is TGTGCCAGCAGCCGCGGGCTAGCCCGGCTCCAAGAGACCCAGTACTTC.

This clone was picked up one time. The chain employs TRBV6-5 and TRBJ1-1, with 7 nucleotides matching TRBD1. The trim removed 6 bases at V and 4 bases at J, leaving 8 bases unmatched. The CDR3 sequence is 14 residues long. The germline V gene encodes CDR1 MNHEY and CDR2 SVGAGI. The CDR3 DNA is TGTGCCAGCAGCCGACAGGGCCCTAGCACTGAAGCTTTCTTT. It encodes CASSRQGPSTEAFF.

V and J are TRBV5-1 and TRBJ2-3, with 7 bases matching TRBD2. Germline loops: CDR1 SGHRS, CDR2 YFSETQ. The CDR3 length is 16 residues. Trimming took 3 bases from V and 4 from J; bases not matched to a gene: 11. The CDR3 sequence is CASSSPRAGVPDTQYF. Written as DNA, the CDR3 is TGCGCCAGCAGCTCGCCCAGGGCGGGAGTACCAGATACGCAGTATTTT.

The V call is TRBV3-1 (or the pseudogene TRBV3-2), the J call TRBJ2-1, with 9 bases aligning to TRBD2. CDR1 and CDR2 from the germline V gene are LGHDT and YNNKEL (reference sequence). V trimming: 0 bases; J trimming: 7 bases; junction bases outside the gene matches: 4. The CDR3 spans 15 residues. The CDR3 DNA is TGTGCCAGCAGCCAAGATAGACTAGCGGCAAATGAGCAGTTCTTC. Amino acid sequence: CASSQDRLAANEQFF.

V and J are TRBV30 and TRBJ2-2; TRBD2 agrees at 14 bases. Per the germline V gene, CDR1 is GTSNPN and CDR2 is SVGIG (reference sequence). V trimming: 1 base; J trimming: 1 base; junction bases outside the gene matches: 5. The CDR3 runs 18 residues. CDR3 sequence: CAWSAQGTSGRNTGELFF. The CDR3 DNA follows: TGTGCCTGGAGTGCCCAGGGGACTAGCGGGAGGAACACCGGGGAGCTGTTTTTT.

This chain links TRBV7-2 with TRBJ2-2; perhaps TRBD1 as D (5 bases). Germline CDR1 is SGHTA and CDR2 is FQGNSA. Trimming removed 5 bases from V and 7 bases from J, with 14 bases in between. There are 14 residues in the CDR3. CDR3 in DNA: TGTGCCAGCAGCCTCAGGGCGGAAGGCGGGGAGCTGTTTTTT. Translating gives CASSLRAEGGELFF.

J is TRBJ2-5 and V is TRBV15; TRBD2 matches 10 bases. The ends lost 4 bases at V and 5 bases at J; junction bases unmatched: 7. The CDR3 is 15 residues long. CDR1 and CDR2 from the germline V gene are LNHNV and YYDKDF (reference sequence). The CDR3 DNA follows: TGTGCCACCAGCAAGGTTAGCGGGAGGTCTGAGACCCAGTACTTC. This encodes CATSKVSGRSETQYF.

The chain uses TRBV12-3 or TRBV12-4 and TRBJ1-2; a possible D gene is TRBD1 (5 bases). This CDR3 has 13 amino acids. Trimming took 3 bases from V and 6 from J, leaving 11 bases between them. CDR3 nucleotide sequence: TGTGCCAGCAGTTTTGGGGCGGCGGATGGCTACACCTTC. Translation: CASSFGAADGYTF.